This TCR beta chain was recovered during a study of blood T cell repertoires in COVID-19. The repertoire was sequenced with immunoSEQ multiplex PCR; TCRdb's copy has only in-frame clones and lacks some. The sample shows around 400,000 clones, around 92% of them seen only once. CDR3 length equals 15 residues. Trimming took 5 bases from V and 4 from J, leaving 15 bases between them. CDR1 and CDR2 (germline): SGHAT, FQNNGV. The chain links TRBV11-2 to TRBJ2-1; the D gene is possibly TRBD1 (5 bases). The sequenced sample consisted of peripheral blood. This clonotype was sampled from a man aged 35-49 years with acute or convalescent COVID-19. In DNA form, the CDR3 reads TGTGCCAGCAGCCCAAGCTCTGGGGCTTACAATGAGCAGTTCTTC. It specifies CASSPSSGAYNEQFF.